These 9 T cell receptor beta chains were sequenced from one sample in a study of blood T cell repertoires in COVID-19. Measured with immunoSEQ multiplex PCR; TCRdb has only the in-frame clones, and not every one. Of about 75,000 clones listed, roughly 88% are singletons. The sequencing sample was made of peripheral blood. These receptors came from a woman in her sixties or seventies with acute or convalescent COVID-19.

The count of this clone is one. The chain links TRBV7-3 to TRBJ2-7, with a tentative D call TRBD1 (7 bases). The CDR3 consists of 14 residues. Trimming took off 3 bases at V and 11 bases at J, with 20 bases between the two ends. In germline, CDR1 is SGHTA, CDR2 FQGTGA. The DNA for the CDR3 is TGTGCCAGCAGCTTCCCACGCCTCAGGGGGGAGGAGTACTTC. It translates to CASSFPRLRGEEYF.

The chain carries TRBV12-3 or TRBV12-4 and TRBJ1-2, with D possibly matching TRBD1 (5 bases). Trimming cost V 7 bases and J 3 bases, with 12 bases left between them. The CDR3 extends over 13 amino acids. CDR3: CASTADSYYGYTF. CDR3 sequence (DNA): TGTGCCAGCACCGCCGACAGCTACTATGGCTACACCTTC.

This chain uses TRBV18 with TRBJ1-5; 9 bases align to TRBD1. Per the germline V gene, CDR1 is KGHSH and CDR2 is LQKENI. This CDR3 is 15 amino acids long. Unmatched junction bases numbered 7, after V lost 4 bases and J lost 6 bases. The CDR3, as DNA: TGTGCCAGCTCACTAACCGGGACAGGGAGTCAGCCCCAGCATTTT. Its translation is CASSLTGTGSQPQHF.

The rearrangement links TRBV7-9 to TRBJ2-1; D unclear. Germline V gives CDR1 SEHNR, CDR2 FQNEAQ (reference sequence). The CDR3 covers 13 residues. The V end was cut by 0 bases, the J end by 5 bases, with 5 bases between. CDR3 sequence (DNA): TGTGCCAGCAGCTTAGCCCCCAACAATGAGCAGTTCTTC. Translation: CASSLAPNNEQFF.

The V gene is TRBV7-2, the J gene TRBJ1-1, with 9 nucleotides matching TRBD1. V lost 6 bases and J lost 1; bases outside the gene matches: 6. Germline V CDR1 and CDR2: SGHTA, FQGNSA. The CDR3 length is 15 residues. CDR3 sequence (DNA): TGTGCCAGCAGGCTCGGACAGGGGACGAACACTGAAGCTTTCTTT. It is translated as CASRLGQGTNTEAFF.

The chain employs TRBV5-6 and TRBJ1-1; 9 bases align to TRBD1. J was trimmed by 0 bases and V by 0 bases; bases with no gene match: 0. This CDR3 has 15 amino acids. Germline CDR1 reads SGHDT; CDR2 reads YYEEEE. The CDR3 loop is CASSLGTGVNTEAFF. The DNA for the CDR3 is TGTGCCAGCAGCTTGGGGACAGGGGTGAACACTGAAGCTTTCTTT.

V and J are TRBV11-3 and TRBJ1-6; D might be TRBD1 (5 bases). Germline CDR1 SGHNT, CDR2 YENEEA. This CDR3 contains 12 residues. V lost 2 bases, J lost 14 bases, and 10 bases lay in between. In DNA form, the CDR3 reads TGTGCCAGCAGCTTACCCGGGGGGTCCCTCCACTTT. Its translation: CASSLPGGSLHF.

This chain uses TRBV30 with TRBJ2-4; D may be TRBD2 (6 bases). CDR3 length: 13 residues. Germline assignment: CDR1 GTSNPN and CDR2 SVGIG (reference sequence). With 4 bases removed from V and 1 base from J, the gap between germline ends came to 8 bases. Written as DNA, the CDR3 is TGTGCCTGGAAAGGAGGGGCCAAAAACATTCAGTACTTC. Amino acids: CAWKGGAKNIQYF. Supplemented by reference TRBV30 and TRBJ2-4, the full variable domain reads SQTIHQWPATLVQPVGSPLSLECTVEGTSNPNLYWYRQAAGRGLQLLFYSVGIGQISSEVPQNLSASRPQDRQFILSSKKLLLSDSGFYLCAWKGGAKNIQYFGAGTRLSVL.

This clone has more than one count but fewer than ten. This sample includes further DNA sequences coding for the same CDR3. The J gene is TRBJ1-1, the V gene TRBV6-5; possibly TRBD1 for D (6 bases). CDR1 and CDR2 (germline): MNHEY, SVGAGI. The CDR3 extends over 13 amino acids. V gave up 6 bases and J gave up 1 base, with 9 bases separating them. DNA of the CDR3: TGTGCCAGCAGGGGCAGGGGGAACACTGAAGCTTTCTTT. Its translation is CASRGRGNTEAFF.